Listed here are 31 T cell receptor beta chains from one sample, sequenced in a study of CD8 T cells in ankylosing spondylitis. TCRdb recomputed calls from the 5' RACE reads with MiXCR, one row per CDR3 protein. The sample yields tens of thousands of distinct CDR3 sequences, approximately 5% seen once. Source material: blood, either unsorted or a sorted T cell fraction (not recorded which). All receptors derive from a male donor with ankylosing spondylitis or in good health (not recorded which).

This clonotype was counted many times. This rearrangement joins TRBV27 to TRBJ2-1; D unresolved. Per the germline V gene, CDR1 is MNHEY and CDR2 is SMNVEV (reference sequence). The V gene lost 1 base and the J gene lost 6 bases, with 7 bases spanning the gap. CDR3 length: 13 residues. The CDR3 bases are TGTGCCAGCAGTTTATGGCAGGCCAATGAGCAGTTCTTC. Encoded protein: CASSLWQANEQFF.

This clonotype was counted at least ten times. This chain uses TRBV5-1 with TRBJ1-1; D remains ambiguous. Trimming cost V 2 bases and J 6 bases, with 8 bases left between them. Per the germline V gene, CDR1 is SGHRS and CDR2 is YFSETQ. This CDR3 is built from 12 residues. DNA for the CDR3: TGCGCCAGCAGCTTAGCCCCCCCTGAAGCTTTCTTT. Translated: CASSLAPPEAFF. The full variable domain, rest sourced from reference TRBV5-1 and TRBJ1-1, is KAGVTQTPRYLIKTRGQQVTLSCSPISGHRSVSWYQQTPGQGLQFLFEYFSETQRNKGNFPGRFSGRQFSNSRSEMNVSTLELGDSALYLCASSLAPPEAFFGQGTRLTVV.

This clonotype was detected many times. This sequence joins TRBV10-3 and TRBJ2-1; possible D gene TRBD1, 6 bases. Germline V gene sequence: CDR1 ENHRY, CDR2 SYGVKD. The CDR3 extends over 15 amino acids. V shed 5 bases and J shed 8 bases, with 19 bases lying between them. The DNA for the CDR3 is TGTGCCATCAGTTTGACAGGCTCCGTGGAAGATGAGCAGTTCTTC. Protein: CAISLTGSVEDEQFF.

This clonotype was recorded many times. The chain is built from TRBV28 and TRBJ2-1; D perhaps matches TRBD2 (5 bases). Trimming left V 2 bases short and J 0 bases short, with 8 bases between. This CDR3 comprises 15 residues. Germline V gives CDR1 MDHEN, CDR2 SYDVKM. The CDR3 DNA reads TGTGCCAGCAGTTTACTGACTACCTCCTACAATGAGCAGTTCTTC. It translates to CASSLLTTSYNEQFF.

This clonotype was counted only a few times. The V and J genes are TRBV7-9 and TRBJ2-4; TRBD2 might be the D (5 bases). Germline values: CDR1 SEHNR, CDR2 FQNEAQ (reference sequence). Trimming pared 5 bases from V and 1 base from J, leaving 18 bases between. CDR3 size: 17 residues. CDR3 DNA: TGTGCCAGCAGCCCTTCCCTCTCCTCGGGGGCCAAAAACATTCAGTACTTC. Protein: CASSPSLSSGAKNIQYF.

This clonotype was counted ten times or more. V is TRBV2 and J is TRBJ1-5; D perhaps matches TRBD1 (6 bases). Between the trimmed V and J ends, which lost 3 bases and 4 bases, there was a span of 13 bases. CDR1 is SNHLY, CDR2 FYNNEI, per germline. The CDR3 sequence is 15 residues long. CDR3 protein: CASSEWDNSNQPQHF. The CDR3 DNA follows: TGTGCCAGCAGTGAGTGGGACAATAGTAATCAGCCCCAGCATTTT.

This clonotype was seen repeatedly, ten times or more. The CDR3 loop reads CASSEVVYGYTF. Here the CDR3 DNA reads TGTGCCAGCAGCGAGGTGGTCTATGGCTACACCTTC. This rearrangement joins TRBV7-9 to TRBJ1-2; D not resolved. The CDR3 extends over 12 amino acids. Trimming took 5 bases from V and 4 from J, leaving 8 bases between them. Germline V CDR1 and CDR2: SEHNR, FQNEAQ (reference sequence). Variable domain in full (rest from reference TRBV7-9 and TRBJ1-2): DTGVSQNPRHKITKRGQNVTFRCDPISEHNRLYWYRQTLGQGPEFLTYFQNEAQLEKSRLLSDRFSAERPKGSFSTLEIQRTEQGDSAMYLCASSEVVYGYTFGSGTRLTVV.

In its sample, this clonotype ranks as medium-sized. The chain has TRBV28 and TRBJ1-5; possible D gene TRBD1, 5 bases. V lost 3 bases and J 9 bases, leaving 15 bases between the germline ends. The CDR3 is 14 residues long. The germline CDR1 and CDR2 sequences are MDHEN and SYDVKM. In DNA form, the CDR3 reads TGTGCCAGCAGTTTCCCAGGGACGGGATTGCCCCAGCATTTT. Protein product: CASSFPGTGLPQHF.

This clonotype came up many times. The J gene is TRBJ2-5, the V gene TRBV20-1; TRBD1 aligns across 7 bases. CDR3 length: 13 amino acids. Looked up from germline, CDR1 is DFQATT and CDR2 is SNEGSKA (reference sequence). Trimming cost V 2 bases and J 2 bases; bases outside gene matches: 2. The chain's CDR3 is CSARLQGQETQYF. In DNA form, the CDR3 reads TGCAGTGCTAGACTACAGGGGCAAGAGACCCAGTACTTC.

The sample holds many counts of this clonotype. DNA of the CDR3: TGCGCCAGCAGCCACTACAATGAGCAGTTCTTC. Translating gives CASSHYNEQFF. The rearrangement joins TRBV4-1 to TRBJ2-1; D not certain. This CDR3 has 11 amino acids. Trimming took 3 bases from V and 3 from J, leaving 0 bases between them. Germline CDR1 and CDR2: MGHRA and YSYEKL.

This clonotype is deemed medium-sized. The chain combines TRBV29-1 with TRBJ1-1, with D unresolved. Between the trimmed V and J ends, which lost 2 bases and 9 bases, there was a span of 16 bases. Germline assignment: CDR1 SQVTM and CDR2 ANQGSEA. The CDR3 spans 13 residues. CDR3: CSVESRGRPQAFF. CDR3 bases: TGCAGCGTTGAATCTCGGGGAAGGCCTCAAGCTTTCTTT.

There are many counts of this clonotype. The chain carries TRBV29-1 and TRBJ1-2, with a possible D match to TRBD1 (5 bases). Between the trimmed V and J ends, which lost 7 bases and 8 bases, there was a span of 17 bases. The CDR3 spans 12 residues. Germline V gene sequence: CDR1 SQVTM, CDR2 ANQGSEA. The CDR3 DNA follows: TGCAGCGCATTCGGGGGAGTGAGGGGCTACACCTTC. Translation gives CSAFGGVRGYTF.

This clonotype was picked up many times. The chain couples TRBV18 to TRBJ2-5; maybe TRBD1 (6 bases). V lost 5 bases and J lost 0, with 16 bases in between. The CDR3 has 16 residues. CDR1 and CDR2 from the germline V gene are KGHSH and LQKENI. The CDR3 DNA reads TGTGCCAGCTCAACATCAAAAGGGGGATACCAAGAGACCCAGTACTTC. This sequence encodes CASSTSKGGYQETQYF. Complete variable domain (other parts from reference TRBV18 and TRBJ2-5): NAGVMQNPRHLVRRRGQEARLRCSPMKGHSHVYWYRQLPEEGLKFMVYLQKENIIDESGMPKERFSAEFPKEGPSILRIQQVVRGDSAAYFCASSTSKGGYQETQYFGPGTRLLVL.

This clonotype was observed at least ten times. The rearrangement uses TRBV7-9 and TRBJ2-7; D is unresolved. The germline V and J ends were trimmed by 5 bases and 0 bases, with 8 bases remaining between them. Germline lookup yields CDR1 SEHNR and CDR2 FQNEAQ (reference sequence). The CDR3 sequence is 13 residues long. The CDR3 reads CASSPPNSYEQYF. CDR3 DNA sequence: TGTGCCAGCAGCCCCCCAAACTCCTACGAGCAGTACTTC.

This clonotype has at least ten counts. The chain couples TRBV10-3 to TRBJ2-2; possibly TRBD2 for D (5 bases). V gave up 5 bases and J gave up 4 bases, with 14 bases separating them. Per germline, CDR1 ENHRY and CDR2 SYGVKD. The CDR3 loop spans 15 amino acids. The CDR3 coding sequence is TGTGCCATCAGTCCCGGCGGGCTCGGCACCGGGGAGCTGTTTTTT. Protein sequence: CAISPGGLGTGELFF.

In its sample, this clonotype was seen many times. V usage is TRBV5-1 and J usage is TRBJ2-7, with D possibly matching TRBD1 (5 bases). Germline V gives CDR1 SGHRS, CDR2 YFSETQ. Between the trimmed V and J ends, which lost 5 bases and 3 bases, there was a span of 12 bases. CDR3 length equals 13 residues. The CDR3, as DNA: TGCGCCAGCAGTTATGACAGATACTACGAGCAGTACTTC. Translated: CASSYDRYYEQYF.

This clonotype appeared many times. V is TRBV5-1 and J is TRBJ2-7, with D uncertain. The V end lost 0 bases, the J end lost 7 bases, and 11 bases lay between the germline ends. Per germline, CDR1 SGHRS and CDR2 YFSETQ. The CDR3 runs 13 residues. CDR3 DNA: TGCGCCAGCAGCTTGGAACCCCCGGAGGAGCAGTACTTC. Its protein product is CASSLEPPEEQYF.

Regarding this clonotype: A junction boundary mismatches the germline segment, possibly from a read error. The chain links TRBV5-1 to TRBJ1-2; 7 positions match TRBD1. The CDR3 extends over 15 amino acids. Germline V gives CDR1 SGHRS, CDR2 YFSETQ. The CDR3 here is CARSPSTGTDHGYTF. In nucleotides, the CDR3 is TGCGCCCGCAGCCCTTCGACAGGGACGGACCATGGCTACACCTTC.

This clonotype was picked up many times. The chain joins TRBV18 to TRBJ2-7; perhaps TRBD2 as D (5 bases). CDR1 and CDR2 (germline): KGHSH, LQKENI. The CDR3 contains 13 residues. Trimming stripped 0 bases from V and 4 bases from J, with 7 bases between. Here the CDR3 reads CASSPPTGYEQYF. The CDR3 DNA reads TGTGCCAGCTCACCACCTACGGGATACGAGCAGTACTTC.

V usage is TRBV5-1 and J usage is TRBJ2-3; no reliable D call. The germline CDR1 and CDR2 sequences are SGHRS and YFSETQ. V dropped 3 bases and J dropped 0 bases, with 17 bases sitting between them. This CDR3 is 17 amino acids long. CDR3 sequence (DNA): TGCGCCAGCAGCTCCCTGGGTGGAATGGGTAGCACAGATACGCAGTATTTT. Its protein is CASSSLGGMGSTDTQYF.

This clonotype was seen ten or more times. The CDR3 loop is CASSQDGRLGPLHF. The CDR3 DNA reads as TGCGCCAGCAGCCAAGATGGACGGCTCGGCCCCCTCCACTTT. The chain recombines TRBV4-3 with TRBJ1-6; D remains ambiguous. Per the germline V gene, CDR1 is LGHNA and CDR2 is YSLEER. CDR3 length equals 14 residues. V dropped 0 bases and J dropped 13 bases, with 13 bases sitting between them.

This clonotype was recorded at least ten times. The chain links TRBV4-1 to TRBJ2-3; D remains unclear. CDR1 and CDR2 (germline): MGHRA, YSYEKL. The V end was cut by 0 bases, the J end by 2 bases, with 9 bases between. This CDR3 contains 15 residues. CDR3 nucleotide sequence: TGCGCCAGCAGCCAAGAAGGGCTTGCCACAGATACGCAGTATTTT. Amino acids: CASSQEGLATDTQYF.

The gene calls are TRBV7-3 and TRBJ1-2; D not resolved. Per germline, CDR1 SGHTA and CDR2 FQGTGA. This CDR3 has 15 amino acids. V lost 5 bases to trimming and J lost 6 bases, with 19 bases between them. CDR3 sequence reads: CASSANGLSSDGYTF. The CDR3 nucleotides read TGTGCCAGCAGCGCTAACGGACTGTCCTCGGATGGCTACACCTTC.

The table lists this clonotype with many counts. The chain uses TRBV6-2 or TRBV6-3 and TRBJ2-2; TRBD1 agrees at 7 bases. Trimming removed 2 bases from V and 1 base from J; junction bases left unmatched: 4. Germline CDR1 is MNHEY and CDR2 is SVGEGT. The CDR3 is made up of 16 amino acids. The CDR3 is CASSYPRTGNTGELFF. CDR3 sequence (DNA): TGTGCCAGCAGTTACCCTCGGACAGGGAACACCGGGGAGCTGTTTTTT.

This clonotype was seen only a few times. The CDR3 sequence is CASSLAPGYEQYF. The CDR3 DNA sequence: TGTGCCAGCAGCTTGGCTCCAGGCTACGAGCAGTACTTC. The gene calls are TRBV7-9 and TRBJ2-7; D not resolved. The germline gives CDR1 SEHNR, CDR2 FQNEAQ (reference sequence). The CDR3 runs to 13 residues. Deletions cut 3 bases from V and 3 bases from J, with 9 bases between.

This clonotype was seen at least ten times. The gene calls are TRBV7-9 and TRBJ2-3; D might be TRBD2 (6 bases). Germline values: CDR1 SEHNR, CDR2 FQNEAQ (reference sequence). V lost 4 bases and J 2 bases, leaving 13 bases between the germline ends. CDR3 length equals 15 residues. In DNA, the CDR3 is TGTGCCAGCAGCTCCCCAGGAGGGGACACAGATACGCAGTATTTT. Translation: CASSSPGGDTDTQYF.

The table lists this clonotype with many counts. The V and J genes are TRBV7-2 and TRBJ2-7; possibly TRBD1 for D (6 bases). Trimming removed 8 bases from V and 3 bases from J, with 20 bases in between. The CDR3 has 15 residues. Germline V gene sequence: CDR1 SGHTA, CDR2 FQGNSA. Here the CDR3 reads CASRTWGTRGYEQYF. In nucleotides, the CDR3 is TGTGCCAGCCGAACGTGGGGGACACGAGGCTACGAGCAGTACTTC.

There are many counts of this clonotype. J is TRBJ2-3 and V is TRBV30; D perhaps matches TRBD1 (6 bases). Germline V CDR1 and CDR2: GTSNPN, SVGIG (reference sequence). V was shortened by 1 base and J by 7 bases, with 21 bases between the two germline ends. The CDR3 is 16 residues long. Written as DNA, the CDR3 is TGTGCCTGGAGTGGGGACACCCGAGGGTCCCCTAATACGCAGTATTTT. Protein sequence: CAWSGDTRGSPNTQYF. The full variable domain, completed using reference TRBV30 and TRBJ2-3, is SQTIHQWPATLVQPVGSPLSLECTVEGTSNPNLYWYRQAAGRGLQLLFYSVGIGQISSEVPQNLSASRPQDRQFILSSKKLLLSDSGFYLCAWSGDTRGSPNTQYFGPGTRLTVL.

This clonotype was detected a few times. The CDR3 DNA reads as TGTGCCAGCAGCACCGGCAGCACAGATACGCAGTATTTT. It specifies CASSTGSTDTQYF. The genes are TRBV7-2 and TRBJ2-3; unclear D gene. There are 13 residues in the CDR3. Germline CDR1 reads SGHTA; CDR2 reads FQGNSA. V was cut by 5 bases and J by 0 bases, with 6 bases left in between.

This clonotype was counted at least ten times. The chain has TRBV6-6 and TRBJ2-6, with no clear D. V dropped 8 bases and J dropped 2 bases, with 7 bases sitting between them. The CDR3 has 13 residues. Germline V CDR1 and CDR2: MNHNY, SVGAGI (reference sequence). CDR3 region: CASGFAGANVLTF. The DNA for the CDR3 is TGTGCCAGCGGTTTCGCTGGGGCCAACGTCCTGACTTTC.

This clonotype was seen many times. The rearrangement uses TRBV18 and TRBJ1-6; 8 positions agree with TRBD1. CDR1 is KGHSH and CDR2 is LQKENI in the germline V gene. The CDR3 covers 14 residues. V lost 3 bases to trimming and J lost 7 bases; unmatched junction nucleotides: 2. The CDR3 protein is CASSPTGVNSPLHF. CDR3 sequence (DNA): TGTGCCAGCTCACCGACAGGGGTGAATTCACCCCTCCACTTT.